This T cell receptor beta chain was sequenced for a study of cytomegalovirus exposure and HLA in healthy donors. Clones were sequenced by immunoSEQ multiplex PCR, and TCRdb holds only the in-frame ones, with some missing. Found here are some 130,000 clones, roughly nine tenths of them singletons; the top ten hold 0.95% to 1.5%. CDR1 is SGHAT and CDR2 is FQDESV in the germline V gene (reference sequence). The CDR3 runs 15 residues. V was clipped by 5 bases and J by 6 bases, with 16 bases between them. Sequenced sample: PBMCs. The sequence derives from a woman younger than 35 in good health and CMV-seronegative. This chain connects TRBV11-1 to TRBJ2-2; a possible D gene is TRBD1 (6 bases). CDR3 sequence reads: CASSPQGSVAGELFF. The CDR3 DNA follows: TGTGCCAGCAGCCCACAGGGATCGGTAGCCGGGGAGCTGTTTTTT.